These 24 T cell receptor beta chains originate from one sample sequenced in a study of blood T cell repertoires in COVID-19. Profiling relied on immunoSEQ multiplex PCR, and the TCRdb table lists in-frame clones only, not all of them. The table has some 43,000 clones, about 87% seen once. The sequencing sample was made of peripheral blood. These receptors were taken from a human donor in a cohort sampled during active COVID-19.

The V call is TRBV4-1, the J call TRBJ2-7; 7 bases line up with TRBD1. The CDR3 has 15 amino acids. With V trimmed by 4 bases and J by 2 bases, 8 bases remained unmatched. CDR1 is MGHRA, CDR2 YSYEKL, per germline. The CDR3 spells CASSPYGTATYEQYF. CDR3 DNA: TGCGCCAGCAGCCCGTACGGGACAGCGACCTACGAGCAGTACTTC.

The chain combines TRBV28 with TRBJ2-5; 7 positions agree with TRBD2. The germline gives CDR1 MDHEN, CDR2 SYDVKM. The CDR3 spans 14 residues. The V and J ends lost 3 bases and 3 bases, in that order; junction bases with no gene match: 4. CDR3 sequence (DNA): TGTGCCAGCAGTTTGGGGGACTATAAAGAGACCCAGTACTTC. This translates into CASSLGDYKETQYF. The full variable domain, completed using reference TRBV28 and TRBJ2-5, is DVKVTQSSRYLVKRTGEKVFLECVQDMDHENMFWYRQDPGLGLRLIYFSYDVKMKEKGDIPEGYSVSREKKERFSLILESASTNQTSMYLCASSLGDYKETQYFGPGTRLLVL.

The gene calls are TRBV3-1 (or the pseudogene TRBV3-2) and TRBJ2-3, with 9 bases lining up with TRBD2. The CDR3 extends over 16 amino acids. Losses at the gene ends were 1 base for V and 5 bases for J; bases not matched to a gene: 7. Germline CDR1 reads LGHDT; CDR2 reads YNNKEL (reference sequence). CDR3 sequence (DNA): TGTGCCAGCAGCCAAGGATCCAGCGGGAGGTTAGATACGCAGTATTTT. It codes for CASSQGSSGRLDTQYF.

The chain recombines TRBV7-2 with TRBJ2-5, with a weak D call TRBD2 (5 bases). Germline CDR1 and CDR2: SGHTA and FQGNSA. CDR3 length: 16 residues. The V gene lost 2 bases and the J gene lost 0 bases, with 13 bases spanning the gap. For the CDR3, the DNA is TGTGCCAGCAGCTTATTTACAAAGACTAACCAAGAGACCCAGTACTTC. This codes for CASSLFTKTNQETQYF.

This rearrangement joins TRBV5-1 to TRBJ2-5; TRBD2 aligns across 8 bases. The V gene end was trimmed by 6 bases and the J gene end by 2 bases; junction bases not matched to a gene: 9. Germline V CDR1 and CDR2: SGHRS, YFSETQ. The CDR3 consists of 15 residues. The CDR3 sequence: CASNEGAGEQETQYF. As DNA, the CDR3 is TGCGCCAGCAATGAGGGAGCGGGAGAGCAAGAGACCCAGTACTTC. Combining the CDR3 with reference TRBV5-1 and TRBJ2-5 gives the whole variable domain KAGVTQTPRYLIKTRGQQVTLSCSPISGHRSVSWYQQTPGQGLQFLFEYFSETQRNKGNFPGRFSGRQFSNSRSEMNVSTLELGDSALYLCASNEGAGEQETQYFGPGTRLLVL.

CDR3 region: CASSPRSERSPLHF. CDR3 sequence (DNA): TGTGCCAGCAGCCCTCGGAGCGAGCGTTCACCCCTCCACTTT. The V call is TRBV7-9, the J call TRBJ1-6; D gene unclear. Trimming took off 5 bases at V and 9 bases at J, with 14 bases between the two ends. CDR3 length: 14 amino acids. CDR1 SEHNR and CDR2 FQNEAQ come from the germline V gene (reference sequence).

This clone is a singleton in its sample. The V and J genes are TRBV11-2 and TRBJ2-2, with 9 bases that match TRBD2. Trimming cost V 3 bases and J 3 bases; bases outside gene matches: 5. Germline CDR1 and CDR2: SGHAT and FQNNGV. This CDR3 has 16 amino acids. CDR3 loop: CASSFSGRRDTGELFF. CDR3 nucleotide sequence: TGTGCCAGCAGCTTTAGCGGGAGACGGGACACCGGGGAGCTGTTTTTT.

The chain is built from TRBV18 and TRBJ2-1, with 11 bases lining up with TRBD1. The CDR3 is made up of 16 amino acids. The germline CDR1 and CDR2 sequences are KGHSH and LQKENI. With V trimmed by 3 bases and J by 5 bases, 6 bases remained unmatched. The DNA for the CDR3 is TGTGCCAGCTCACCTCGGACAGGGGGCAGCGACAATGAGCAGTTCTTC. It yields the protein CASSPRTGGSDNEQFF.

This chain links TRBV11-1 with TRBJ2-7, with D tentatively TRBD2 (6 bases). Germline V lookup: CDR1 SGHAT, CDR2 FQDESV (reference sequence). The V and J ends lost 10 bases and 2 bases respectively, with 15 bases between them. The CDR3 loop spans 13 amino acids. CDR3 protein: CATSRSGAYEQYF. CDR3 DNA sequence: TGTGCCACCTCCAGGTCGGGGGCCTACGAGCAGTACTTC.

The chain uses TRBV9 and TRBJ2-7, with D possibly matching TRBD2 (6 bases). V lost 2 bases, J lost 4 bases, and 13 bases lay in between. There are 14 residues in the CDR3. The germline gives CDR1 SGDLS, CDR2 YYNGEE. CDR3 coding DNA: TGTGCCAGCAGCGTTAGCGGAGGTGGGTACGAGCAGTACTTC. Translating gives CASSVSGGGYEQYF.

The J gene is TRBJ2-3, the V gene TRBV6-5; D remains unclear. The CDR3 totals 16 residues. Trimming stripped 0 bases from V and 6 bases from J, with 16 bases between. Per germline, CDR1 MNHEY and CDR2 SVGAGI. CDR3 sequence reads: CASSYSGGLSADTQYF. The DNA of the CDR3 is TGTGCCAGCAGTTACTCAGGTGGCCTCAGCGCTGATACGCAGTATTTT.

The V gene is TRBV28, the J gene TRBJ1-1, with a weak D call TRBD1 (6 bases). The CDR3 has 15 amino acids. Germline CDR1 and CDR2: MDHEN and SYDVKM. V was pared by 4 bases and J by 0 bases, with 12 bases between. This CDR3 reads CASSYPTGLNTEAFF. The CDR3 DNA follows: TGTGCCAGCAGTTACCCGACAGGTTTGAACACTGAAGCTTTCTTT.

This clone came up a few times. V is TRBV7-9 and J is TRBJ1-1, with TRBD1 as a possible D gene (6 bases). V lost 2 bases to trimming and J lost 1 base, with 14 bases between them. Germline lookup yields CDR1 SEHNR and CDR2 FQNEAQ (reference sequence). The CDR3 has 16 amino acids. Here the CDR3 reads CASSLTGGGQNTEAFF. The DNA for the CDR3 is TGTGCCAGCAGCTTAACGGGCGGGGGACAGAACACTGAAGCTTTCTTT.

The chain is built from TRBV13 and TRBJ1-2, with 10 bases matching TRBD1. The V gene end was trimmed by 5 bases and the J gene end by 2 bases; junction bases not matched to a gene: 5. Per the germline V gene, CDR1 is PRHDT and CDR2 is FYEKMQ (reference sequence). This CDR3 spans 15 amino acids. The CDR3 DNA reads as TGTGCCAGCAGCAGGTGGGGACAGGGGAACTATGGCTACACCTTC. As protein: CASSRWGQGNYGYTF.

J is TRBJ1-1 and V is TRBV25-1; maybe TRBD1 (5 bases). CDR3 length: 14 amino acids. Germline values: CDR1 MGHDK, CDR2 SYGVNS. Trimming removed 4 bases at V and 4 bases at J, with 13 bases between. In DNA, the CDR3 is TGTGCCAGCAGTGGGGGCCTTTCGACCACTGAAGCTTTCTTT. Amino acids: CASSGGLSTTEAFF.

The V and J genes are TRBV19 and TRBJ2-3; TRBD2 is a possible D gene (6 bases). The CDR3 spans 13 residues. CDR1 and CDR2 from the germline V gene are LNHDA and SQIVND (reference sequence). The V end lost 7 bases, the J end lost 13 bases, and 21 bases lay between the germline ends. The CDR3 sequence: CASNAALGTLKYF. In nucleotides, the CDR3 is TGTGCCAGTAACGCGGCCCTCGGGACTCTTAAGTATTTT.

The rearrangement uses TRBV27 and TRBJ2-3; TRBD1 agrees at 7 bases. In germline, CDR1 is MNHEY, CDR2 SMNVEV (reference sequence). J was trimmed by 5 bases and V by 5 bases; bases with no gene match: 7. This CDR3 is 14 amino acids long. The CDR3 reads CASSLQGVRDTQYF. CDR3 nucleotide sequence: TGTGCCAGCAGTCTTCAGGGGGTGAGAGATACGCAGTATTTT.

The chain couples TRBV5-4 to TRBJ2-1; tentative D call: TRBD1 (6 bases). CDR1 and CDR2 (germline): SGHNT, YYREEE (reference sequence). Trimming took 2 bases from V and 7 from J, leaving 13 bases between them. The CDR3 totals 14 residues. The CDR3 DNA follows: TGTGCCAGCAGCTTCAATCAGGGGTCGAATGAGCAGTTCTTC. Amino acid sequence: CASSFNQGSNEQFF.

The V gene is TRBV7-2, the J gene TRBJ2-5; D call uncertain. The V gene's germline CDR1 is SGHTA and CDR2 FQGNSA. Trimming removed 5 bases at V and 0 bases at J, with 4 bases between. This CDR3 comprises 12 residues. In DNA form, the CDR3 reads TGTGCCAGCAGCCAGTACCAAGAGACCCAGTACTTC. Its protein product is CASSQYQETQYF.

There are a few counts of this clone. This chain connects TRBV28 to TRBJ1-4; TRBD1 is a possible D gene (6 bases). The CDR3 sequence is 15 residues long. V lost 6 bases to trimming and J lost 4 bases, with 15 bases between them. Germline CDR1 is MDHEN and CDR2 is SYDVKM. DNA for the CDR3: TGTGCCAGCAGCTCCACAGGGCTGAGTAATGAAAAACTGTTTTTT. It translates to CASSSTGLSNEKLFF.

The chain links TRBV6-2 or TRBV6-3 to TRBJ1-1, with 9 bases that match TRBD1. This CDR3 has 14 residues. Germline V CDR1 and CDR2: MNHEY, SVGEGT. V lost 6 bases to trimming and J lost 1 base; unmatched junction nucleotides: 3. CDR3 DNA: TGTGCCAGCAGCCTGGGACAGGGGAACACTGAAGCTTTCTTT. Residues: CASSLGQGNTEAFF.

The J gene is TRBJ2-7, the V gene TRBV7-6, with TRBD2 matching over 7 bases. The CDR3 covers 15 residues. V dropped 6 bases and J dropped 7; count of bases not matched to a gene: 15. Per the germline V gene, CDR1 is SGHVS and CDR2 is FNYEAQ. The CDR3 reads CASRERTGGGAEQYF. The CDR3 DNA reads TGTGCCAGCAGGGAAAGGACGGGAGGCGGTGCGGAGCAGTACTTC.

V is TRBV27 and J is TRBJ2-2, with D maybe TRBD2 (5 bases). Trimming cost V 5 bases and J 6 bases, with 7 bases left between them. The germline V gene has CDR1 MNHEY and CDR2 SMNVEV (reference sequence). The CDR3 totals 12 residues. CDR3 sequence (DNA): TGTGCCAGCAGTCGGGGAGCCGGGGAGCTGTTTTTT. It yields the protein CASSRGAGELFF.

The rearrangement links TRBV18 to TRBJ1-4; the match to TRBD1 covers 7 bases. V trimming: 1 base; J trimming: 8 bases; junction bases outside the gene matches: 4. The germline gives CDR1 KGHSH, CDR2 LQKENI. The length of the CDR3 is 14 residues. The CDR3 sequence: CASSPRQGDEKLFF. CDR3 sequence (DNA): TGTGCCAGCTCACCACGGCAGGGGGACGAAAAACTGTTTTTT.